The source of this T cell receptor (beta chain) is a study of T cells in tuberculosis. Study observations and caveats: The stringent gate may have excluded weak CD1B-GMM tetramer binders.

Sorting used thawed, overnight-rested PBMC stained with anti-CD3, a viability dye and GMM-loaded CD1B tetramer. The CD1B tetramers carried C32 glucose monomycolate purified from Rhodococcus equi. CD14-expressing monocytes were removed from PBMC before cryopreservation and sorting. Chain pairing is unknown; alpha and beta were sequenced separately. Generated by immunoSEQ multiplex PCR, the TCRdb table keeps only in-frame clones and is missing some. Of nearly 60,000 clones detected, approximately 86% appear once; the ten largest clones hold just over 20%. Germline V gene lookup returns CDR1 SGHNT and CDR2 YYREEE (reference sequence). J lost 2 bases, V lost 4 bases, and 5 bases had no gene match. CDR3 length equals 15 residues. This clone showed up just once.

This clonotype was sampled from an adult woman with latent tuberculosis. Sequenced material: CD1b-GMM tetramer-negative cells sorted from PBMCs. The rearrangement links TRBV5-4 to TRBJ2-5, with 10 bases lining up with TRBD2. CDR3 nucleotide sequence: TGTGCCAGCAGCCGGACTAGCGGAAGACAAGAGACCCAGTACTTC. Protein product: CASSRTSGRQETQYF.